Each of the 3 T cell receptor beta chains below was sequenced from the same sample in a study of T cells after yellow fever vaccination (dated by TCRdb to about 2019). Library prep was done by 5' RACE. Reads for this sample came from an Illumina HiSeq 2500. The raw public reads went through TCRdb reprocessing: fastp at Q25, MiXCR clone calling, in-frame beta chains kept. Rows with a matching CDR3 protein are joined into one entry that keeps the most common DNA and genes. A total of 300,000 or so distinct CDR3 sequences appear in this sample, around 8.1% of them only once. Jointly, the top ten make up approximately 18% of the sample. The treatment or condition label, as the study defines it: live attenuated yellow fever vaccine strain. This material consisted of PBMCs, taken roughly 45 days after the first yellow fever vaccination. Receptors were obtained from a man younger than 35 who received the YFV17D yellow fever vaccine.

This clonotype was observed a handful of times. The chain combines TRBV29-1 with TRBJ1-2; D gene ambiguous. The CDR3 runs 15 residues. Germline-derived CDR1 and CDR2 are SQVTM and ANQGSEA. Trimming took off 4 bases at V and 0 bases at J, with 15 bases between the two ends. CDR3 amino acids: CSVVGGEPTNYGYTF. DNA of the CDR3: TGCAGCGTTGTGGGTGGGGAGCCTACTAACTATGGCTACACCTTC.

The V call is TRBV4-1, the J call TRBJ2-1; the match to TRBD1 covers 8 bases. This CDR3 spans 16 amino acids. Trimming took 1 base from V and 9 from J; bases not matched to a gene: 11. Per germline, CDR1 MGHRA and CDR2 YSYEKL. The chain's CDR3 is CASSQAGQASSGEQFF. CDR3 bases: TGCGCCAGCAGCCAAGCGGGACAGGCCAGTTCGGGTGAGCAGTTCTTC.

This clonotype was seen more than once but under ten times. The rearrangement uses TRBV15 and TRBJ1-6; no reliable D call. This CDR3 has 13 residues. Germline V CDR1 and CDR2: LNHNV, YYDKDF (reference sequence). V lost 3 bases to trimming and J lost 8 bases, with 8 bases between them. The CDR3 bases are TGTGCCACCAGCAGGGGTATGGATTCACCCCTCCACTTT. This translates into CATSRGMDSPLHF.